This record covers a single T cell receptor beta chain. TCRdb reanalysed the 5' RACE reads using MiXCR and keeps one entry per CDR3 protein. This repertoire shows fewer than 800,000 distinct CDR3 sequences, less than 9% found once; its top ten account for 1.6%. These data come from a study of identical twins. Per the germline V gene, CDR1 is LGHNA and CDR2 is YNFKEQ. This CDR3 is 17 amino acids long. The ends were cut back, 0 bases at V and 2 bases at J, with 13 bases in the middle. The sample was also reused in another study, on yellow fever vaccine responses in identical twins.

This TCR came from a young woman in good health. Input material: PBMCs. The chain joins TRBV4-2 to TRBJ1-4, with D perhaps matching TRBD1 (6 bases). The CDR3 DNA is TGTGCCAGCAGCCAAGACCTGCGGGGGCGGACTAATGAAAAACTGTTTTTT. This gives the protein CASSQDLRGRTNEKLFF.